This T cell receptor (beta chain) was identified in a study of cytomegalovirus exposure and HLA in healthy donors. Study-level findings and limits: CMV serostatus was the sole immune exposure data available. Overall, roughly 170 TCR beta chains were annotated as cytomegalovirus-associated. Accurate prediction of HLA-A and HLA-B alleles (for most subjects) was reportedly achieved from TCR beta sequences.

Primers included in the PCR were 60 Vbeta and 13 Jbeta primers. Generated by immunoSEQ multiplex PCR, the TCRdb table keeps only in-frame clones and is missing some. The sample holds 68,000 or so clones. In the case of this clone: Antigen unknown.

The CDR3 totals 14 residues. Germline lookup yields CDR1 GTSNPN and CDR2 SVGIG (reference sequence). V was clipped by 4 bases and J by 9 bases; unmatched bases: 11. Sequenced input: PBMCs. The rearrangement joins TRBV30 to TRBJ2-1; 8 nucleotides align to TRBD2. The TCR comes from a boy under 18 in good health and CMV-seronegative. The CDR3 sequence is CAWIPGLGIREQFF. CDR3 bases: TGTGCCTGGATTCCGGGACTAGGAATCCGTGAGCAGTTCTTC.